This TCR beta chain was observed in a study of beta chain features in type 1 diabetes. Overall study findings and caveats: Whether TCRB rearrangement is influenced by HLA type was left unresolved in this analysis. Researchers report that Type 1 diabetes patients had moderately but significantly shorter TCRB CDR3s across all four CD4+ subsets.

Expressed TCRB transcripts were sequenced after all isolated RNA was converted to cDNA. Repertoires were generated with immunoSEQ multiplex PCR, while TCRdb's copy carries only in-frame clones and drops some. The sample records around 110,000 clones, 16% being singletons. This clone came up a few times. The antigen is unknown. V was shortened by 4 bases and J by 5 bases, with 13 bases between the two germline ends. Germline CDR1 reads SNHLY; CDR2 reads FYNNEI. The CDR3 is made up of 14 amino acids. V usage is TRBV2 and J usage is TRBJ2-3; possibly TRBD1 or TRBD2 for D (5 bases each). Sample: central memory CD4+ T cells from blood. The clonotype comes from a man under 40 with type 1 diabetes. CDR3 DNA sequence: TGTGCCAGCAGTGGAGGCTTTGGGGGAGATACGCAGTATTTT. Translating gives CASSGGFGGDTQYF.